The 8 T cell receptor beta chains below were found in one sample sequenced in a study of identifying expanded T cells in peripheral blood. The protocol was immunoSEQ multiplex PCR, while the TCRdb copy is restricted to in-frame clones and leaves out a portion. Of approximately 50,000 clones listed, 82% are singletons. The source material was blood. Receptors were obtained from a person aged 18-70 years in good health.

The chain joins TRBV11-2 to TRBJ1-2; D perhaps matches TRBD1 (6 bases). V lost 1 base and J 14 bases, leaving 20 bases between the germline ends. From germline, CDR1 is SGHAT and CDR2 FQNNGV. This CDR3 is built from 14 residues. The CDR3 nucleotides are TGTGCCAGCAGCTTAGTATTGAGTCAGGGGCTTATAACCTTC. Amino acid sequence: CASSLVLSQGLITF.

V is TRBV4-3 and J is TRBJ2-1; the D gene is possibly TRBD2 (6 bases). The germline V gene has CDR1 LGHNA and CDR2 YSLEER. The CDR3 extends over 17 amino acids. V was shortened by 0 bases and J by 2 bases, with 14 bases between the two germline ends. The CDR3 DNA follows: TGCGCCAGCAGCCAAGATTTGGCAGGACTACCCTACAATGAGCAGTTCTTC. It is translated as CASSQDLAGLPYNEQFF.

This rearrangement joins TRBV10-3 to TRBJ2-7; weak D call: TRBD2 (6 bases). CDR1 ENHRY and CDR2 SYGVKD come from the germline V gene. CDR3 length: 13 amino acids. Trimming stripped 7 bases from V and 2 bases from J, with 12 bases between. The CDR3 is CAITSGPPYEQYF. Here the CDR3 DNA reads TGTGCCATCACAAGCGGGCCGCCCTACGAGCAGTACTTC.

For the CDR3, the DNA is TGTGCCAGCAGTTTATATTCCCCGGAGAGGGGAGGCAATTCACCCCTCCACTTT. This sequence encodes CASSLYSPERGGNSPLHF. The chain employs TRBV27 and TRBJ1-6, with D possibly being TRBD1 (5 bases). The CDR3 contains 18 residues. Germline CDR1 reads MNHEY; CDR2 reads SMNVEV (reference sequence). V dropped 1 base and J dropped 7 bases, with 20 bases sitting between them.

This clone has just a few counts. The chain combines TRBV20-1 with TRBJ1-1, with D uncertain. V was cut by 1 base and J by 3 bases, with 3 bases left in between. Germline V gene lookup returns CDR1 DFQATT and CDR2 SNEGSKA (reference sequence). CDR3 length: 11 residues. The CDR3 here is CSARVDTEAFF. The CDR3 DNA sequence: TGCAGTGCTAGAGTGGACACTGAAGCTTTCTTT.

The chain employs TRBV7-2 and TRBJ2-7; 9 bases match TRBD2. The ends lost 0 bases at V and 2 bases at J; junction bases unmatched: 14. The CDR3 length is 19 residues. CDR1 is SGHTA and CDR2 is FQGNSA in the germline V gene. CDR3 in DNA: TGTGCCAGCAGCTTAGCCCCTCTCAAGGCTAGCGGGGTCGCCTACGAGCAGTACTTC. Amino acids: CASSLAPLKASGVAYEQYF.

CDR3 bases: TGTGCCAGCTCACCCTTAGGCGGGGCGGAGCAGTTCTTC. Its protein is CASSPLGGAEQFF. This chain connects TRBV18 to TRBJ2-1; a possible D gene is TRBD2 (6 bases). This CDR3 has 13 residues. V lost 3 bases to trimming and J lost 10 bases, with 13 bases between them. Germline V gene lookup returns CDR1 KGHSH and CDR2 LQKENI. Using reference TRBV18 and TRBJ2-1 for the parts outside the CDR3, the full variable domain is NAGVMQNPRHLVRRRGQEARLRCSPMKGHSHVYWYRQLPEEGLKFMVYLQKENIIDESGMPKERFSAEFPKEGPSILRIQQVVRGDSAAYFCASSPLGGAEQFFGPGTRLTVL.

The CDR3 bases are TGCGCCAGCAGCCCGACTAGCGGGACTGGGGCCAACGTCCTGACTTTC. This gives the protein CASSPTSGTGANVLTF. This rearrangement joins TRBV5-1 to TRBJ2-6; 11 nucleotides match TRBD2. With 4 bases clipped from V and 2 bases from J, the junction kept 2 bases outside the gene matches. The CDR3 is 16 amino acids. The germline V gene encodes CDR1 SGHRS and CDR2 YFSETQ.